This TCR beta chain appears in the sequencing data of a study of blood T cell repertoires in COVID-19. The CDR3 is 12 residues long. The germline gives CDR1 MNHEY, CDR2 SVGAGI. V lost 8 bases and J lost 6; bases outside the gene matches: 0. TCRdb keeps only in-frame clones here, not all; method: immunoSEQ multiplex PCR. The profile shows about 300,000 clones, roughly 84% of them singletons. V usage is TRBV6-5 and J usage is TRBJ2-2, with 10 bases fitting TRBD1. The sequenced sample was peripheral blood. This TCR was recovered from a human donor with COVID-19, enrolled during active disease. The donor label of this sample is uncertain. CDR3 in amino acids: CASGTGAGELFF. DNA of the CDR3: TGTGCCAGCGGGACAGGGGCCGGGGAGCTGTTTTTT.